In this sample, the clone carrying this T cell receptor beta chain turned up a few times. This entry belongs to a study of blood T cells in healthy people across ages. Every sample yielded at least 7 million isolated PBMCs. The germline V gene has CDR1 SQVTM and CDR2 ANQGSEA. Trimming shortened V by 5 bases and J by 9 bases, and 14 bases separated the two germline ends. CDR3 length: 12 amino acids. Primers used in a second PCR of about 6 to 11 cycles were a sample-barcoded 5' primer and a J-beta primer mix. TCRdb redid the calling of the 5' RACE reads with MiXCR, one entry per CDR3 protein. The sample holds some 1,800,000 distinct CDR3 sequences, approximately 40% seen once.

This rearrangement joins TRBV29-1 to TRBJ2-1; D remains ambiguous. This clonotype was obtained from a human donor in good health. Source material: blood. CDR3 nucleotides: TGCAGCGTTTATGACGCCATTGTTGAGCAGTTCTTC. It encodes CSVYDAIVEQFF.